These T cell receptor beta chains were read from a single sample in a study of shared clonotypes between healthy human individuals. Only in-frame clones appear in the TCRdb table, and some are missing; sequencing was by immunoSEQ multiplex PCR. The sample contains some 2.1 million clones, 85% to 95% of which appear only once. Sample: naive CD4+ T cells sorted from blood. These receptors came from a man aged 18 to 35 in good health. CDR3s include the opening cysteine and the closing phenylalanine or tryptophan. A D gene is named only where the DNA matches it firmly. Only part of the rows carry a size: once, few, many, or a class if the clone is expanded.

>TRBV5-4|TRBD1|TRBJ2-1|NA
TGTGCCAGCAGCTTGGCGTTACAGGGGGCGTACAATGAGCAGTTCTTC
CASSLALQGAYNEQFF
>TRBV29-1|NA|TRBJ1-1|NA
TGCAGCGTTGGTAAGGCAGACACGAACACTGAAGCTTTCTTT
CSVGKADTNTEAFF
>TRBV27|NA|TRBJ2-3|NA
TGTGCCAGCAGTCCCCCAGGGGTGAGGGTCACAGATACGCAGTATTTT
CASSPPGVRVTDTQYF
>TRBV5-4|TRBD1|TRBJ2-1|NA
TGTGCCAGCAGTTTGGACAGGGACAATGAGCAGTTCTTC
CASSLDRDNEQFF
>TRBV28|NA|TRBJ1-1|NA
TGTGCCAGCAGGGTGACAGGCGAAGCTTTCTTT
CASRVTGEAFF
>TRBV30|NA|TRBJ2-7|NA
TGTGCCTGGAGTGTTTCAGGGCACGAGCAGTACTTC
CAWSVSGHEQYF
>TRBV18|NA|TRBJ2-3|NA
TGTGCCAGCTCGCCTCATCCAAGCACAGATACGCAGTATTTT
CASSPHPSTDTQYF
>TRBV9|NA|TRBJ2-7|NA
TGTGCCAGCAGCGTAGCCGGGGAAGGCGAGCAGTACTTC
CASSVAGEGEQYF
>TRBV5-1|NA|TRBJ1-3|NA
TGCGCCAGCAGCCAGGACCTTGCTGGAAACACCATATATTTT
CASSQDLAGNTIYF
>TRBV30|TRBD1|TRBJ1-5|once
TGTGCCTGGAGTAGGACAGGGGACCATCAGCCCCAGCATTTT
CAWSRTGDHQPQHF
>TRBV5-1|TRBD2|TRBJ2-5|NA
TGCGCCAGCAGCTTGGGGCTAGCGGGGGGAGGCCGAGAGACCCAGTACTTC
CASSLGLAGGGRETQYF
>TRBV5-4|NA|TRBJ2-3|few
TGTGCCAGCAGCTTGACAGATACGCAGTATTTT
CASSLTDTQYF
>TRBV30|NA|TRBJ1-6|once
TGTGCCTGGAGTGTAAGGGGTAATTCACCCCTCCACTTT
CAWSVRGNSPLHF
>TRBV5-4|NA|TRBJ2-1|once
TGTGCCAGCAGCCGAGACAGATACAATGAGCAGTTCTTC
CASSRDRYNEQFF
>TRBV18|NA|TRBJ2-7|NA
TGTGCCAGCTCACCCGGACAGACACTGTACGAGCAGTACTTC
CASSPGQTLYEQYF
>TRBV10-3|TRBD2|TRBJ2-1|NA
TGTGCCATCAGTGAGTCAAGCGGGGGGGCCGGTGAGCAGTTCTTC
CAISESSGGAGEQFF
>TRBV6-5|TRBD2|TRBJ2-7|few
TGTGCCAGCAGTCTAACTAGCGGGGGCTCCTACGAGCAGTACTTC
CASSLTSGGSYEQYF
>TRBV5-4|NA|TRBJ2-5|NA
TGTGCCAGCAGCAGAGGTGGCGAGACCCAGTACTTC
CASSRGGETQYF
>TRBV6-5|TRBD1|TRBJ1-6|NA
TGTGCCAGCAATACGGACAGGGGGCGTTCTTCACCCCTCCACTTT
CASNTDRGRSSPLHF
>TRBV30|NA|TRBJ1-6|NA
TGTGCCTGGACTCGGGCGTTGGGGGGGCGCGTTTCACCCCTCCACTTT
CAWTRALGGRVSPLHF
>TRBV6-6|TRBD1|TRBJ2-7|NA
TGTGCCAGCAGTTACTACGGGACAGGGAAAAGCGAGCAGTACTTC
CASSYYGTGKSEQYF
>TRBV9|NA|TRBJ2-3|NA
TGTGCCAGCAGCGTCCGAGGGGGGACTAGCACAGATACGCAGTATTTT
CASSVRGGTSTDTQYF
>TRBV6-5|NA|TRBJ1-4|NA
TGTGCCAGCAGTCAAGACAGTCTTAATGAAAAACTGTTTTTT
CASSQDSLNEKLFF
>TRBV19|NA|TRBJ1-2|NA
TGTGCCAGTAGCAAGAGAGACTATGGCTACACCTTC
CASSKRDYGYTF
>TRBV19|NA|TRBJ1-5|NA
TGTGCCAGTAGCCTAACTCAACGGGGCAATCAGCCCCAGCATTTT
CASSLTQRGNQPQHF
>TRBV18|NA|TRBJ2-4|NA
TGTGCCAGCTCACCACTGGGTCCCCTAGCCAAAAACATTCAGTACTTC
CASSPLGPLAKNIQYF
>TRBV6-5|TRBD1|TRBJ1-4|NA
TGTGCCAGCAGTTACTCGGGGACAGGAACTAATGAAAAACTGTTTTTT
CASSYSGTGTNEKLFF